The next 8 T cell receptor beta chains were all read from a single sample in a study of blood T cell repertoires in COVID-19. Method: immunoSEQ multiplex PCR; TCRdb's copy keeps in-frame clones and lacks some. Of over 200,000 clones listed, about 85% were seen once; the top ten hold about a tenth. Sequenced input: PBMCs or T cells enriched from blood (not recorded which). These receptors were taken from a man aged 25-40 years who had recovered from COVID-19.

This clone appeared a single time. This rearrangement joins TRBV7-3 to TRBJ2-1; D possibly corresponds to TRBD2 (6 bases). Germline V lookup: CDR1 SGHTA, CDR2 FQGTGA. The V end was cut by 2 bases, the J end by 2 bases, with 10 bases between. CDR3 length equals 15 residues. CDR3 amino acids: CASSLGGSTYNEQFF. The CDR3 DNA follows: TGTGCCAGCAGCTTAGGGGGGTCGACCTACAATGAGCAGTTCTTC.

The chain recombines TRBV14 with TRBJ1-3; D is ambiguous. V lost 4 bases and J 4 bases, leaving 17 bases between the germline ends. Germline V gene sequence: CDR1 SGHDN, CDR2 FVKESK. The CDR3 contains 16 residues. The CDR3 reads CASSPTTSGSGNTIYF. CDR3 nucleotides: TGTGCCAGCAGCCCAACTACGTCCGGCTCGGGAAACACCATATATTTT.

The V call is TRBV13, the J call TRBJ1-3, with D perhaps matching TRBD1 (5 bases). From germline, CDR1 is PRHDT and CDR2 FYEKMQ (reference sequence). Trimming pared 7 bases from V and 3 bases from J, leaving 10 bases between. The CDR3 contains 13 residues. CDR3 residues: CASTTGGGNTIYF. CDR3 sequence (DNA): TGTGCCAGCACTACCGGGGGTGGAAACACCATATATTTT.

The V call is TRBV7-2, the J call TRBJ2-3; 10 bases align to TRBD2. The trim removed 4 bases at V and 5 bases at J, leaving 9 bases unmatched. The CDR3 extends over 16 amino acids. Per germline, CDR1 SGHTA and CDR2 FQGNSA. In nucleotides, the CDR3 is TGTGCCAGCAGCTCCAAGCGGGGGGGCGTCGTAGATACGCAGTATTTT. It codes for CASSSKRGGVVDTQYF.

The rearrangement joins TRBV19 to TRBJ1-6; unclear D gene. V lost 5 bases to trimming and J lost 4 bases, with 12 bases between them. CDR3 length: 15 amino acids. CDR1 and CDR2 from the germline V gene are LNHDA and SQIVND (reference sequence). The CDR3 sequence is CASSGADGYNSPLHF. The DNA for the CDR3 is TGTGCCAGTAGTGGAGCGGACGGATATAATTCACCCCTCCACTTT. Supplemented by reference TRBV19 and TRBJ1-6, the full variable domain reads DGGITQSPKYLFRKEGQNVTLSCEQNLNHDAMYWYRQDPGQGLRLIYYSQIVNDFQKGDIAEGYSVSREKKESFPLTVTSAQKNPTAFYLCASSGADGYNSPLHFGNGTRLTVT.

This clone appeared a few times. The J gene is TRBJ1-2, the V gene TRBV5-5, with a possible D match to TRBD1 (6 bases). The CDR3 runs 18 residues. Germline V CDR1 and CDR2: SGHKS, YYEKEE (reference sequence). Trimming pared 4 bases from V and 0 bases from J, leaving 22 bases between. In DNA, the CDR3 is TGTGCCAGCAGCCGTGTGGGATCCGGGACAAGAACTAACTATGGCTACACCTTC. Its protein is CASSRVGSGTRTNYGYTF.

The gene calls are TRBV3-1 (or the pseudogene TRBV3-2) and TRBJ2-3, with 11 bases that match TRBD2. V trimming: 0 bases; J trimming: 15 bases; junction bases outside the gene matches: 5. Germline CDR1 LGHDT, CDR2 YNNKEL (reference sequence). The CDR3 sequence is 13 residues long. DNA of the CDR3: TGTGCCAGCAGCCAAGAATCGACTAGCGGGGTTTATTTT. This codes for CASSQESTSGVYF.

This sequence joins TRBV9 and TRBJ1-2; D is undetermined. The CDR3 contains 15 residues. Germline CDR1 SGDLS, CDR2 YYNGEE. Trimming took 1 base from V and 6 from J, leaving 16 bases between them. The CDR3 coding sequence is TGTGCCAGCAGCGTATCTACTCCCGGTCCGGATGGCTACACCTTC. It codes for CASSVSTPGPDGYTF.